The entry that follows covers one T cell receptor (beta chain) sequence. In the authors' workflow: Amplification of reference gene primers provided the estimated nucleated cell counts. This table comes from immunoSEQ multiplex PCR, and its TCRdb copy is limited to in-frame clones, with some not included. The DNA gave D and trimming, while V, J and clone size come from that table. Found here are 45,000 to 50,000 clones, around 82% of them singletons; the top ten hold 7.3%. The record originates from a study of blood T cell repertoires in COVID-19. Study-level information: From the United States, Italy and Spain came samples of acute and convalescent COVID-19. PBMCs, B-cell-depleted T cells, or T cells were the source of the cDNA or gDNA that made up the material.

Looked up from germline, CDR1 is LGHDT and CDR2 is YNNKEL (reference sequence). The ends were cut back, 0 bases at V and 6 bases at J, with 8 bases in the middle. The CDR3 totals 14 residues. The TCR was taken from a man between 40 and 49 years old with acute or convalescent COVID-19. This chain joins TRBV3-1 (or the pseudogene TRBV3-2) and TRBJ2-2; weak D call: TRBD2 (5 bases). The sample was peripheral blood. Here the CDR3 reads CASSQDNGAGELFF. The CDR3 nucleotides are TGTGCCAGCAGCCAAGATAACGGGGCCGGGGAGCTGTTTTTT.